This T cell receptor (beta chain) was sequenced for a study of long-term antiretroviral therapy in people with HIV. Study-wide context: In the earliest collections, sampling predates the 2015 immediate-ART recommendation by about a decade.

The assay used was immunoSEQ (version v3.0), run at survey level. Clones were sequenced by immunoSEQ multiplex PCR, and TCRdb holds only the in-frame ones, with some missing. The profile shows about 28,000 clones, 78% of them singletons. This clone has a single count. The CDR3 is 13 residues long. Trimming removed 2 bases from V and 5 bases from J, with 7 bases in between. Germline CDR1 and CDR2: SGDLS and YYNGEE. The sequencing used unsorted PBMCs, collected 1.5 years before starting antiretroviral therapy. The sequence came from a man aged 18 to 30 with HIV. This chain uses TRBV9 with TRBJ2-2, with D possibly matching TRBD2 (6 bases). Here the CDR3 reads CASSVGGTGELFF. The CDR3 DNA sequence: TGTGCCAGCAGCGTCGGGGGAACCGGGGAGCTGTTTTTT.